Presented here are 10 T cell receptor beta chains from one specimen sequenced in a study of control samples from healthy donors and cancer patients. TCRdb keeps only in-frame clones here, not all; method: immunoSEQ multiplex PCR. The sample contains 120,000 or so clones, around 86% of which appear only once. The sequenced sample was blood. These receptors all stem from a man between 35 and 55 years old in good health.

On this clone: Other DNA sequences from this sample encode an identical CDR3 as well. This rearrangement joins TRBV5-5 to TRBJ1-5; unclear D gene. Trimming took 0 bases from V and 1 from J, leaving 2 bases between them. This CDR3 contains 13 residues. The germline V gene has CDR1 SGHKS and CDR2 YYEKEE (reference sequence). The DNA of the CDR3 is TGTGCCAGCAGCTTGGGCAGCAATCAGCCCCAGCATTTT. This translates into CASSLGSNQPQHF.

V is TRBV6-5 and J is TRBJ2-1; D may be TRBD1 (7 bases). The germline CDR1 and CDR2 sequences are MNHEY and SVGAGI. The CDR3 consists of 14 residues. V lost 8 bases, J lost 8 bases, and 19 bases lay in between. The CDR3 DNA reads TGTGCCAGCGGCCGGGACAGCGGGCTTGATGAGCAGTTCTTC. Translating gives CASGRDSGLDEQFF.

This chain joins TRBV6-6 and TRBJ1-6, with D possibly matching TRBD1 (6 bases). This CDR3 is 16 amino acids long. Germline V lookup: CDR1 MNHNY, CDR2 SVGAGI (reference sequence). Between the trimmed V and J ends, which lost 2 bases and 2 bases, there was a span of 10 bases. The DNA of the CDR3 is TGTGCCAGCAGTTACCGCGGGACAACCTATAATTCACCCCTCCACTTT. Protein product: CASSYRGTTYNSPLHF.

This CDR3 reads CASSYGGGGELFF. The DNA of the CDR3 is TGTGCCAGCAGTTACGGGGGTGGCGGGGAGCTGTTTTTT. The rearrangement links TRBV6-2 or TRBV6-3 to TRBJ2-2; D may correspond to TRBD1 or TRBD2 (5 bases each). V lost 2 bases to trimming and J lost 7 bases, with 8 bases between them. This CDR3 has 13 amino acids. Germline V gene lookup returns CDR1 MNHEY and CDR2 SVGEGT.

This chain joins TRBV19 and TRBJ2-7, with D possibly being TRBD1 (5 bases). Looked up from germline, CDR1 is LNHDA and CDR2 is SQIVND (reference sequence). The CDR3 runs 15 residues. Trimming shortened V by 3 bases and J by 3 bases, and 15 bases separated the two germline ends. The CDR3 nucleotides read TGTGCCAGTAGTATGGACATACACGATAACTACGAGCAGTACTTC. It specifies CASSMDIHDNYEQYF.

The chain combines TRBV30 with TRBJ1-4; no clear D. Deletions cut 5 bases from V and 7 bases from J, with 11 bases between. Germline V gives CDR1 GTSNPN, CDR2 SVGIG (reference sequence). The CDR3 sequence is 12 residues long. The CDR3 is CAWGAWGEKLFF. CDR3 DNA sequence: TGTGCCTGGGGAGCATGGGGTGAAAAACTGTTTTTT.

The chain recombines TRBV4-1 with TRBJ2-3; no definite D call. The V and J ends lost 1 base and 4 bases respectively, with 6 bases between them. Per germline, CDR1 MGHRA and CDR2 YSYEKL. The CDR3 runs to 13 residues. The CDR3 region is CASSQVGPDTQYF. The CDR3 DNA is TGCGCCAGCAGCCAAGTTGGACCAGATACGCAGTATTTT.

A note on this clone: An end of the junction differs from the germline gene, which may be a read error. The genes are TRBV3-1 (or the pseudogene TRBV3-2) and TRBJ2-7; D ambiguous. CDR3 length: 17 residues. Germline CDR1 is LGHDT and CDR2 is YNNKEL (reference sequence). The CDR3 sequence: CASSQVLFRGPSHEQYF. The CDR3, as DNA: TGTGCCAGCAGCCAAGTTCTGTTCAGAGGACCCTCCCACGAGCAGTACTTC.

The CDR3 here is CASSLKRGAGANVLTF. The CDR3 DNA follows: TGTGCCAGCAGCTTAAAGAGGGGGGCTGGGGCCAACGTCCTGACTTTC. The chain joins TRBV7-2 to TRBJ2-6; D may match TRBD1 or TRBD2 (6 bases each). Germline CDR1 SGHTA, CDR2 FQGNSA. This CDR3 spans 16 amino acids. V was trimmed by 2 bases and J by 2 bases, leaving 10 bases between them.

This clone turned up a few times. This chain uses TRBV6-6 with TRBJ1-4, with TRBD1 matching over 10 bases. CDR1 is MNHNY and CDR2 is SVGAGI in the germline V gene (reference sequence). The CDR3 contains 15 residues. The junction had 2 bases not matched to a gene; V was cut back by 2 bases and J by 5 bases. The CDR3 region has the DNA TGTGCCAGCAGTTACCGGACAGGGGGAAATGAAAAACTGTTTTTT. Protein sequence: CASSYRTGGNEKLFF.